This is a list of T cell receptor beta chains from one sample in a study of blood T cell repertoires in COVID-19. Sequenced by immunoSEQ multiplex PCR; TCRdb stores in-frame clones only, minus some. The sample lists approximately 110,000 clones, less than 75% seen once, with about 0.85% in the top ten. Material for sequencing was peripheral blood. These receptors were taken from a human donor with acute or convalescent COVID-19. The donor label of this sample is uncertain. CDR3s include the opening cysteine and the closing phenylalanine or tryptophan. Each record gives: J gene, V gene, CDR3 protein.

>TRBJ2-1|TRBV10-3
CAISETSGGALHEQFF
>TRBJ1-5|TRBV2
CASSERGLQPQHF
>TRBJ2-5|TRBV6-1
CASTGTRLETQYF
>TRBJ2-5|TRBV6-1
CASSATPGLAGETQYF
>TRBJ1-1|TRBV7-9
CASSLVGGDGLNTEAFF
>TRBJ2-5|TRBV7-8
CASSFFTSAETQYF
>TRBJ2-2|TRBV7-8
CASSLLDTGELFF
>TRBJ2-3|TRBV7-2
CASSRGGRPDTQYF
>TRBJ1-2|TRBV6-5
CASSYRPGKSAGYTF
>TRBJ2-7|TRBV9
CASSVGQLSSYEQYF
>TRBJ2-4|TRBV19
CASKQGRLAKNIQYF
>TRBJ1-5|TRBV7-2
CASSLEGWGDQPQHF
>TRBJ2-3|TRBV11-2
CASSLARLAGAGADTQYF
>TRBJ1-5|TRBV27
CASSPGAGDQPQHF
>TRBJ2-1|TRBV27
CASSLDRGGWNEQFF
>TRBJ1-5|TRBV18
CASSRFGQGDQPQHF
>TRBJ1-4|TRBV5-6
CASSEFLSPTTNEKLFF
>TRBJ2-2|TRBV11-2
CASSFTTGSASTGELFF
>TRBJ2-3|TRBV28
CASSSLAGGRTDTQYF
>TRBJ1-5|TRBV2
CASRGQAINQPQHF
>TRBJ1-1|TRBV5-6
CASSLVDRKNTEAFF
>TRBJ1-6|TRBV30
CAWSVGDPGDYNSPLHF
>TRBJ1-6|TRBV19
CASRTMDRNNSPLHF
>TRBJ2-3|TRBV18
CASSPTGTSEHFTDTQYF
>TRBJ2-5|TRBV5-1
CASSLGASGQETQYF
>TRBJ1-2|TRBV18
CASSDHVGQGYGYTF
>TRBJ1-5|TRBV19
CATTISGQGNNQPQHF
>TRBJ2-7|TRBV2
CASSGGVDEQYF
>TRBJ2-1|TRBV5-1
CASSLGDRGDYGEQFF
>TRBJ2-1|TRBV24-1
CATSPPTSGGRDEQFF
>TRBJ1-6|TRBV3-1/TRBV3-2
CASSQPTRGNSPLHF
>TRBJ1-2|TRBV3-1/TRBV3-2
CASSQGRDYGYTF
>TRBJ2-6|TRBV19
CASSMLDSGANVLTF
>TRBJ1-1|TRBV3-1/TRBV3-2
CASSSDRNTEAFF
>TRBJ2-3|TRBV7-9
CASSLDKFRGGGTDTQYF
>TRBJ1-5|TRBV6-1
CASSGARQAGNQPQHF
>TRBJ2-7|TRBV2
CASSELANSYEQYF
>TRBJ2-5|TRBV15
CATSRLGAGQETQYF
>TRBJ1-5|TRBV6-5
CASSPGLNQPQHF
>TRBJ2-7|TRBV28
CASSLPGRGQGEQYF
>TRBJ1-5|TRBV18
CASSPNRLNQPQHF
>TRBJ2-3|TRBV18
CASSRTGGTDTQYF
>TRBJ1-2|TRBV28
CASSLVTDGYTF
>TRBJ2-3|TRBV13
CASSSLGRGLRDTQYF
>TRBJ2-2|TRBV5-1
CASGKGPNTGELFF
>TRBJ2-3|TRBV5-1
CASSLGLALDTQYF
>TRBJ1-1|TRBV18
CASSPRVPGQGPNTEAFF
>TRBJ1-3|TRBV18
CASSPIDRPGNTIYF
>TRBJ2-2|TRBV4-2
CASSQAGGGPGELFF
>TRBJ1-4|TRBV15
CATSRDPGGREKLFF
>TRBJ1-3|TRBV30
CAWSGQGNTIYF
>TRBJ1-6|TRBV9
CASSVQGEAGSPLHF
>TRBJ1-6|TRBV5-1
CASSEMGPNSPLHF
>TRBJ2-7|TRBV4-1
CASSQVLAQGPYEQYF
>TRBJ2-1|TRBV10-3
CAISESGQGALNEQFF